Given below is one TCR beta chain in context. Naive CD8 cells, CD45RO-negative and positively selected for CCR7, excluded terminally differentiated effector memory CD45RA+ cells. This sample stems from a study of shared clonotypes between healthy human individuals. Germline V lookup: CDR1 MGHRA, CDR2 YSYEKL. With V trimmed by 3 bases and J by 4 bases, 8 bases remained unmatched. The CDR3 contains 15 residues. Clones were read by immunoSEQ multiplex PCR, and TCRdb kept only the in-frame ones, dropping some. The sample lists millions of clones, roughly 94% occurring once. This TCR derives from a man younger than 30 in good health. The chain links TRBV4-1 to TRBJ1-1, with 7 bases aligning to TRBD1. The sample taken for sequencing was naive CD8+ T cells sorted from blood. CDR3 in DNA: TGCGCCAGCAGCCAGAGAGGGGGCGTGGGCACTGAAGCTTTCTTT. Translated: CASSQRGGVGTEAFF.